This record covers a single T cell receptor beta chain. The antigen it binds to is not known. Qualities for individual bases were not recorded, and no much larger clone is one base off. This specimen belongs to a study of cytomegalovirus exposure and HLA in healthy donors (dated by TCRdb to 2015 to 2018). For the study in its entirety: An earlier analysis of roughly 500 of the donors reported 250 to 350 Gb of sequence data and 120 million or so unique TCR beta sequences from 150 million to 200 million T cells. An early release covering roughly 580 HLA-typed donors comprised 250 to 350 gigabases of sequencing data and 85 million to 100 million unique TCR sequences. Of the approximately 400 genotyped donors, 75% to 85% were placed in the genetic ancestry cluster associated with self-reported Caucasian donors. The study aimed to test whether signatures of past pathogen exposure could be identified by cataloging public T cell receptors. The T cell repertoires of about 700 subjects were profiled by immunosequencing and related to cytomegalovirus serostatus. In addition to the first cohort of 650 to 750 subjects, a separate validation cohort of around 110 different subjects was used. To predict cytomegalovirus infection status, the study combined high-throughput TCR immunosequencing, statistical association of individual TCRs with disease status, and machine learning. To study patterns of TCR occurrence, a later analysis re-analyzed previously published TCR beta repertoires from 700 or so donors and added high-resolution HLA genotyping. The later analysis used no new phenotypic data to find candidate immune exposures, relying instead on TCR beta sequences and their occurrence across donors. In an earlier analysis of about 590 of the donors, high-throughput TCR beta sequencing was used to judge whether each TCR beta V gene segment behaved as functional or pseudogenic. Donor age, sex, ethnicity and CMV serostatus were compiled together with the repertoire data. Genome-wide SNP genotypes for about three fifths of the roughly 670 donors were used in a later genetic analysis, which treated that subset as a discovery cohort. Every repertoire in the discovery cohort had been generated on one and the same sequencing platform. Both class I and class II loci were covered by HLA typing, at four-digit resolution. Typing coverage differed by locus: A, B, C, DRB1 and DQB1 were typed in roughly 620-640 donors, DQA1 in about 510, DPA1 in 600 to 610, and DPB1 in just under 480. Several DR-DQ haplotypes were treated as single units for association and clustering because of strong linkage in the cohort. Among about 410 genotyped donors of the cohort, an average of around 250,000 unique TCR beta nucleotide sequences was sequenced per donor, of which 15% to 20% were non-productive.

In total, roughly 670 healthy bone marrow donors made up the cohort. At the time of sampling, all cohort members were nominally healthy, though unrecorded immune exposures were likely present. The donor was CMV seronegative and belonged to the group of under 400 seronegative cohort members. Each donor provided a peripheral blood sample, and peripheral blood mononuclear cells were used for TCR beta sequencing. The Qiagen DNeasy Blood Extraction Kit was used to extract genomic DNA from the blood cell samples. The CDR3 numbers 12 residues from cysteine through phenylalanine. The entry retains the CDR3 DNA only, 36 bases that are in frame from base 1. CDR1 SGHRS and CDR2 YFSETQ are derived from the germline V gene. Points the paper makes about the study in general: Three of the identified cytomegalovirus-associated TCR beta chains were confirmed in vitro to be specific for cytomegalovirus antigens. A further reported finding was that TCR beta sequences accurately predicted the HLA-A and HLA-B alleles for most subjects in the first cohort. The sequencing pipeline was judged likely to have produced a cluster of highly shared sequence variants as a technical artifact. In this cohort, only TCR beta chains were sequenced, and detectable features were limited by the absence of alpha or paired-chain data. A later analysis found that HLA-associated TCR beta chains were more clonally expanded and had lower generation probabilities than equally common non-associated chains. Because counts were too low, roughly 17 rarely observed V segments, including chromosome 9 orphons, were left out of the earlier analysis of some 600 of the donors. Correlated functional status among segregating V segments might be attributable to linkage disequilibrium, but an unknown experimental factor could not be ruled out. In a later analysis, the rate of TCR association differed among HLA loci, with DRB1 alleles having the most associated TCRs and HLA-C alleles having the fewest. In both the original and validation cohorts, the classifier was reported to diagnose cytomegalovirus status with high specificity and sensitivity. Because the 87-base-pair reads could not distinguish some IMGT-functional V segments, including TRBV6-2 and TRBV6-3, those segments were excluded. Because HLA typing was missing for some donors at each locus, association tests included only the typed subset. When HLA alleles, especially DR and DQ, strongly co-occurred, attributing TCR associations to individual alleles was difficult. At a false discovery rate of 0.05, a later analysis linked some 17,000 TCR beta sequences to specific HLA alleles. According to the authors, the approach could potentially be generalized to other disease states and immunological phenotypes. Broadly in line with IMGT annotations, most TCR beta V segments showed up in productive rearrangements about 90% or about 30% of the time in an earlier analysis of several hundred of the donors. V-gene and J-gene trimming of TCR beta chains was associated with a missense DCLRE1C variant in a later genetic analysis, and the association was replicated in an independent cohort. Compared with the approximately 600-donor mean, donors in an Asian-associated ancestry cluster had fewer N-insertions in productive TCRs, according to a later genetic analysis. A later analysis found that most CMV-associated TCR beta chains appeared HLA-restricted, with HLA associations seemingly driven largely by CMV exposure. According to a later analysis, parvovirus B19, influenza, CMV and Epstein-Barr virus appeared linked to several top co-occurrence clusters. Most TCR sequences were seen in very few donors, while some public TCRs were found in many individuals. A total of 164 TCR beta chains were listed by the study as associated with cytomegalovirus. Presence/absence analyses assumed roughly uniform sequencing depth across donors, an assumption that may not hold. The only immune exposure information available for the cohort was CMV serostatus.

Libraries were built with the immunoSEQ multiplex PCR assay. For the multiplex PCR, a mixture combining 60 forward primers for TCR Vbeta segments and 13 reverse primers for TCR Jbeta segments was used. The CDR3 region of rearranged TCR beta genes was amplified from genomic DNA by a multiplex PCR assay. The amplified TCR beta libraries were sequenced on the Illumina HiSeq System as 87-base-pair reads. Turning to the authors' computational methods: A later analysis tallied roughly 76 million unique TCR beta chains across the 666 repertoires, and approximately 12 million of those chains were shared by two or more donors. A nearest-neighbor algorithm error-corrected the raw reads and collapsed the reads into unique sequences, merging closely related sequences to remove PCR and sequencing errors. Alignment of CDR3 sequences to IMGT reference sequences was used to assign V, D and J gene segments. Each retained sequence needed at least a six-nucleotide match to both a V gene segment and a J gene segment. Rearrangements were classified as productive when the CDR3 lacked stop codons and remained in frame with V and J, and all other rearrangements were classified as non-productive. CDR3 was defined according to IMGT convention as the region running from the second conserved V-encoded cysteine to the conserved J-encoded phenylalanine. Sequences without an unambiguous match to a single V gene segment were excluded from the earlier analysis of several hundred of the donors. In an earlier analysis of roughly 600 of the donors, a V segment was called functional when productive rearrangements were above 56.7%, and segregating when the standard deviation between donors exceeded 5%. A statistical classification framework was built to diagnose cytomegalovirus status from the catalog of TCR beta chain sequences. In a later analysis, TCR nucleotide sequences were compared against IMGT/GENE-DB human TR gene sequences so that V and J genes could be assigned. The TCRdist pipeline was used in a later analysis to assign CDR3 sequences and most-parsimonious VDJ recombination scenarios. In a later analysis, each TCR beta chain was defined by its CDR3 amino acid sequence together with its V-gene family, and reads lacking a unique V-gene family were excluded. As a way to deal with suspected cross-contamination and a sequencing artifact, a later analysis dropped approximately 590 nucleotide sequences that were highly shared and had low generation probability. For each public chain, a later analysis derived a clonal expansion index from normalized ranks of inferred template counts within each repertoire. In a later analysis, generation probabilities were computed using a VDJ recombination model fitted to out-of-frame rearrangements, and the results were checked against IGoR. Hypergeometric tests were used in a later analysis to score TCR-TCR, TCR-HLA and TCR-CMV co-occurrence, with a repertoire-size bias correction applied to the TCR pairs. False discovery rates were estimated in a later analysis by permuting HLA or CMV assignments 20 times. In a later analysis, co-occurring TCRs were grouped with DBSCAN, and TCRdist sequence similarity was added when clustering was performed within HLA-allele-positive subsets. Repertoires with fewer than 30,000 or more than 120,000 public chains were left out of co-occurrence clustering, as were several repertoires with anomalous nucleotide sharing. The source is immuneACCESS, and TCRdb retained only in-frame sequences with V and J called. Part of the clones is not carried over; for the studies checked, unresolved V genes explain less than half of this, and the remainder is unexplained. The DNA gave D and trimming, while V, J and clone size come from that table. The table for this sample lists around 55,000 clones; 70% to 80% of them were counted only once. The ten largest clones take up about 1.5% of the sample.

The sequence came from a female donor in good health and CMV-seronegative. The sample taken for sequencing was PBMCs. The chain was built from TRBV5-1 and TRBJ2-5, with no confidently assigned D gene. The end of the DNA aligns better with TRBJ2-7, so the J call may be wrong. This receptor carries the CDR3 CASSFDSYEQYF. The DNA sequence follows: TGCGCCAGCAGCTTTGACTCGTACGAGCAGTACTTC.